Listed here are 3 T cell receptor beta chains from one sample, sequenced in a study of blood T cells in healthy people across ages. Next came a second PCR, run for about 7 to 12 cycles, which used a sample-barcoded 5' primer along with a J-beta primer mix. TCRdb called the 5' RACE reads again in MiXCR, with one record for every CDR3 protein. Counted here are 800,000 to 1,000,000 distinct CDR3 sequences, under 50% occurring once; the ten biggest clones make up about an eighth. The sample was blood. The receptor source for this set is a man aged 25 to 40 in good health.

V gene TRBV25-1 combines with J gene TRBJ2-5; 9 bases line up with TRBD1. The DNA end favors TRBJ2-7, so the J call may be wrong. CDR1 is MGHDK, CDR2 SYGVNS, per germline. The CDR3 covers 16 residues. In DNA, the CDR3 is TGTGCCAGCAGTGAACCGGTGGGGACAGGGACATACGAGCAGTACTTC. Protein: CASSEPVGTGTYEQYF.

The V gene is TRBV5-1, the J gene TRBJ2-1; tentatively, D is TRBD1 (6 bases). The V gene's germline CDR1 is SGHRS and CDR2 YFSETQ. This CDR3 contains 13 residues. V was cut by 4 bases and J by 6 bases, with 11 bases left in between. The CDR3 region has the DNA TGCGCCAGCAGCCTCCGACAGGCCAATGAGCAGTTCTTC. It translates to CASSLRQANEQFF.

V usage is TRBV20-1 and J usage is TRBJ1-6; no definite D call. Between the trimmed V and J ends, which lost 5 bases and 5 bases, there was a span of 13 bases. Germline loops: CDR1 DFQATT, CDR2 SNEGSKA (reference sequence). CDR3 length: 14 residues. CDR3: CSAVLGSDNSPLHF. For the CDR3, the DNA is TGCAGTGCTGTCTTGGGGTCCGATAATTCACCCCTCCACTTT.